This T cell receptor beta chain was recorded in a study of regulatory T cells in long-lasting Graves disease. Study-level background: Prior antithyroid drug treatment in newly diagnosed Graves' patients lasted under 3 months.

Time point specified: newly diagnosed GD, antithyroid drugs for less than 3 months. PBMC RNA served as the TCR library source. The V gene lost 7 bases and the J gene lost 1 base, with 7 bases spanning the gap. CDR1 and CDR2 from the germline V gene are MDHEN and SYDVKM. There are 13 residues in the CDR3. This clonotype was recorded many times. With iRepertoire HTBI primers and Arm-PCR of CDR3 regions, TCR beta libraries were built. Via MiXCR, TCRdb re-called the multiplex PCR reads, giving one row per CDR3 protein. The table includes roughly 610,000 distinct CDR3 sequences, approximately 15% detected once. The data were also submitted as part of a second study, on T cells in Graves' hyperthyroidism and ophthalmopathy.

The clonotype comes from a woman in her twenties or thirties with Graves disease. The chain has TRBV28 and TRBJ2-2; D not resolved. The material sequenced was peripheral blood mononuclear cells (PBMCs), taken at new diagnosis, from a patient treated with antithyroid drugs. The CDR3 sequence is CASNLQNTGELFF. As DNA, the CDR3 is TGTGCCAGCAATCTCCAGAACACCGGGGAGCTGTTTTTT.